Shown below are 2 T cell receptor delta chains from a single sample sequenced in a study of gamma-delta T cells after stem cell transplantation listed by TCRdb under 2016. Libraries were prepared through RT-PCR. The sequencing machine was an Illumina MiSeq. Via CATT, TCRdb reprocessed the public reads, and rows with identical DNA were then joined. This sample gives roughly 1,300 delta-chain clones in total; roughly 2% of them show up just once. The ten largest clones add up to around 60% of the sample. Material for sequencing was gamma-delta T cells. These receptors came from a human donor. It is not recorded whose cells these are; they may come from a transplant donor.

This clone was picked up a small number of times. A far larger clone lies a single base away; this is likely a read error. In the same sample, other DNA sequences code for this CDR3. J is TRDJ1 and V is TRDV2; D call uncertain. Trimming stripped 3 bases from V and 2 bases from J, with 15 bases between. In germline, CDR1 is GEAIGNYY, CDR2 EKD. CDR3 length equals 15 residues. The CDR3 here is CACDPLTGATDKLIF. Written as DNA, the CDR3 is TGTGCCTGTGACCCTTTGACCGGAGCGACCGATAAACTCATCTTT.

Comment on this clone: TCRdb attributes to this sequence the protein of a much larger clone, which differs from the DNA translation at residue 15; a read error is likely, and the protein displayed is translated from the DNA. The chain recombines TRDV2 with TRDJ1; 7 bases are a match to TRDD3. Looked up from germline, CDR1 is GEAIGNYY and CDR2 is EKD. The CDR3 spans 17 residues. In nucleotides, the CDR3 is TGTGCCTGTGACCCCGTTGGGGGGGATCTCCACACCGATAAACCCATCTTT. Its protein product is CACDPVGGDLHTDKPIF.